This T cell receptor (beta chain) was retrieved from a study of cytomegalovirus exposure and HLA in healthy donors. Study-wide points: From TCR beta sequences, most subjects' HLA-A and HLA-B alleles were reportedly predicted accurately. The presence/absence work took it that sequencing depth was about the same across donors.

This CDR3 has 14 amino acids. Germline lookup yields CDR1 MGHDK and CDR2 SYGVNS. V was pared by 1 base and J by 13 bases, with 11 bases of the junction left unmatched. With respect to this clone: Its specificity is unknown.

The PCR had 60 Vbeta and 13 Jbeta primers. Assay used: immunoSEQ multiplex PCR; TCRdb lists only in-frame clones, some missing. The repertoire holds 150,000 to 200,000 clones, with more than 75% as singletons. The clonotype was recovered from a young man in good health and CMV-seropositive. Sequencing was performed on PBMCs. This chain links TRBV25-1 with TRBJ1-2; 8 nucleotides line up with TRBD1. The CDR3 loop reads CASSESFQGAIFTF. The CDR3 DNA follows: TGTGCCAGCAGTGAATCCTTCCAGGGGGCGATTTTCACCTTC.